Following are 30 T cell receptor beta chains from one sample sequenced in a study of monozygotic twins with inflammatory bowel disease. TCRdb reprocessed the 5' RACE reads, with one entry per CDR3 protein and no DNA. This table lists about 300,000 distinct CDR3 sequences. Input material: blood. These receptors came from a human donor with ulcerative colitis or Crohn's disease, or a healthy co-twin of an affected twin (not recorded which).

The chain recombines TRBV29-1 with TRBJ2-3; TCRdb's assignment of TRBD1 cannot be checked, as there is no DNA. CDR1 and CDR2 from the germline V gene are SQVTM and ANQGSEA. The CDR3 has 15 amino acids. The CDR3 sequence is CSATQGALSTDTQYF.

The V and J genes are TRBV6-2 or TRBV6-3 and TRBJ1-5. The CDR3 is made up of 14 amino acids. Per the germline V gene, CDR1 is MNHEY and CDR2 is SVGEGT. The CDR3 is CASSYGTSNQPQHF.

CDR3 amino acids: CASSLSPLAFYNEQFF. V gene TRBV28 combines with J gene TRBJ2-1; TCRdb proposes TRBD2, but this gene call is untestable without DNA. This CDR3 region has 16 residues. Per germline, CDR1 MDHEN and CDR2 SYDVKM. Based on the CDR3 plus reference TRBV28 and TRBJ2-1, the full variable domain is DVKVTQSSRYLVKRTGEKVFLECVQDMDHENMFWYRQDPGLGLRLIYFSYDVKMKEKGDIPEGYSVSREKKERFSLILESASTNQTSMYLCASSLSPLAFYNEQFFGPGTRLTVL.

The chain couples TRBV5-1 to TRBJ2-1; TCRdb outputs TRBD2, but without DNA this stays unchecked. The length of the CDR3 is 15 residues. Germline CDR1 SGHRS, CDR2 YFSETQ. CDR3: CASSWTSGVVNEQFF.

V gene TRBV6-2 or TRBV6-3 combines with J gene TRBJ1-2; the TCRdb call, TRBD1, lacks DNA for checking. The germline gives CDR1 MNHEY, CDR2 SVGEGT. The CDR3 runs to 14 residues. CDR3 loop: CASTLRLQGDGYTF.

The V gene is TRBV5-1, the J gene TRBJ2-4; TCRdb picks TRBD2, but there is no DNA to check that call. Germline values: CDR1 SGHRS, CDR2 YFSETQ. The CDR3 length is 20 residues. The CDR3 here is CASSSGLAGDLGFSKNIQYF.

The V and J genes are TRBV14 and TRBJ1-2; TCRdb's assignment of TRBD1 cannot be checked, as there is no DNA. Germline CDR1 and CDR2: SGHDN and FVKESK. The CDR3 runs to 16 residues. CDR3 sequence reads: CASSQVRQGLSYGYTF.

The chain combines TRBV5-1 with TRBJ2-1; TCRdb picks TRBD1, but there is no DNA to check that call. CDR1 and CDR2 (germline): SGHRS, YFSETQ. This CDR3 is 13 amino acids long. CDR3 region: CASGQGMDNEQFF.

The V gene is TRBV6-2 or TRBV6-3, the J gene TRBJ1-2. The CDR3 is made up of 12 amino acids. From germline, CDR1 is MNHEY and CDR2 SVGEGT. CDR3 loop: CASSYSIISHTF.

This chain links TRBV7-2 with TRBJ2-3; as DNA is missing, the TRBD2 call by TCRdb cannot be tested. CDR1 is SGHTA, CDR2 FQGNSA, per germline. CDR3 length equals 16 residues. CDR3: CASSPRSGIVGDTQYF.

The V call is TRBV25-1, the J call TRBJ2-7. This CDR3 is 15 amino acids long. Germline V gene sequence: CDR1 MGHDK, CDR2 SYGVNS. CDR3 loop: CASSEWGGATYEQYF.

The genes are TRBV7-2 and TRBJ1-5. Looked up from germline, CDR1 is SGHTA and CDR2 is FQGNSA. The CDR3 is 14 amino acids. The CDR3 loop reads CASSLAVVNQPQHF.

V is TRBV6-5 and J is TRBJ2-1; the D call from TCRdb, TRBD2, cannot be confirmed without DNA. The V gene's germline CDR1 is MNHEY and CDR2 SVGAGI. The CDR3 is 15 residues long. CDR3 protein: CASSSELASYNEQFF.

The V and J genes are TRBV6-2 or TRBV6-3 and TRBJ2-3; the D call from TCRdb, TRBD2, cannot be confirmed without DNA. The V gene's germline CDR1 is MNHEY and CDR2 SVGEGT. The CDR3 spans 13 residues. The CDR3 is CAIRLVGGTKQYF.

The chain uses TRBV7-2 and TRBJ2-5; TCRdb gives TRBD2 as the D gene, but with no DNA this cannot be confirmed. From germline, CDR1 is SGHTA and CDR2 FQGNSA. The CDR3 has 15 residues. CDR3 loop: CASSRSGGGGETQYF.

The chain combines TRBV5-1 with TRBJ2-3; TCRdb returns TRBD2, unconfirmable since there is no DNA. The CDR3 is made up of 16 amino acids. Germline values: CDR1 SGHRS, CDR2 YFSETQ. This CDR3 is CASSRGTSGSLATQYF.

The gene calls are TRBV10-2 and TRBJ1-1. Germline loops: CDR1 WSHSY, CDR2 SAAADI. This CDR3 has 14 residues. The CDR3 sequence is CASSVQGWNTEAFF.

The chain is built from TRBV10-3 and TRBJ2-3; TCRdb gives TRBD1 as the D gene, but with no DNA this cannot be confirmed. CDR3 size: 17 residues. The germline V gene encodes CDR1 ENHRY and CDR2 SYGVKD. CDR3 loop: CAANGDRVVDRTDTQYF.

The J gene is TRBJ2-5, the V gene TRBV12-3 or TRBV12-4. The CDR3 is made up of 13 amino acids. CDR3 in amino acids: CASSLAGSGSQYF.

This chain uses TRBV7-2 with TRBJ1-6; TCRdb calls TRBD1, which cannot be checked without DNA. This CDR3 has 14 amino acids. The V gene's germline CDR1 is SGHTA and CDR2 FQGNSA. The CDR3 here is CASVPGQVNSPLHF.

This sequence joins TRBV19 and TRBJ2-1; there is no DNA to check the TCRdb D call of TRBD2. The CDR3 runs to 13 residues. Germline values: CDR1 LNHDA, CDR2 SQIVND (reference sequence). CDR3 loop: CASSPGLAGGEFF. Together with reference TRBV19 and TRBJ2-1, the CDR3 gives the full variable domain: DGGITQSPKYLFRKEGQNVTLSCEQNLNHDAMYWYRQDPGQGLRLIYYSQIVNDFQKGDIAEGYSVSREKKESFPLTVTSAQKNPTAFYLCASSPGLAGGEFFGPGTRLTVL.

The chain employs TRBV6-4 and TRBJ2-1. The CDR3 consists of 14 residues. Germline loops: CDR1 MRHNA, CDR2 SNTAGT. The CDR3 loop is CASSLWTGHNEQFF.

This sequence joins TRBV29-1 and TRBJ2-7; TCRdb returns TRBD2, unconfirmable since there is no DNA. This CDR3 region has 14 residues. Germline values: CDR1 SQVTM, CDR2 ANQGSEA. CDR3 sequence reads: CSVAAGTSGYEQYF.

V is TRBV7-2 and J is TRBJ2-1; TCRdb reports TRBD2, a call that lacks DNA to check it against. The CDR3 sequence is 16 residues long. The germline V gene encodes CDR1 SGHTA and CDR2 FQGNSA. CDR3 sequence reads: CASSLVGLAVYNEQFF.

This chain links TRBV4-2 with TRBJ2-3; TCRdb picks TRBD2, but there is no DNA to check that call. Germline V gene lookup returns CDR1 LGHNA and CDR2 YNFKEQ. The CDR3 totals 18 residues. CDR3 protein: CASSQDLATSGRADTQYF.

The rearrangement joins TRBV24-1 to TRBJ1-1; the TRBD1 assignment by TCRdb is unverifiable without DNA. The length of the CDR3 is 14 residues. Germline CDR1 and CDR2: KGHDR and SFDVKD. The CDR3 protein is CATKKGDLNTEAFF.

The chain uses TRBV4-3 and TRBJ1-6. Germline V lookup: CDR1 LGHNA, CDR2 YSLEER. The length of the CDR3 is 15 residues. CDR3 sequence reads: CASSQDTGGGSPLHF.

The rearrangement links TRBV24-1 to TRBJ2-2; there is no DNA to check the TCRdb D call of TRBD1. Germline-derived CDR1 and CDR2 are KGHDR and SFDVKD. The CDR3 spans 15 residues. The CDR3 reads CATSDPRGTTGELFF.

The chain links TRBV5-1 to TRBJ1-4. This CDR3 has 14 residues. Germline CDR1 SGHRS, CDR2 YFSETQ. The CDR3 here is CASSLSGTNEKLFF.

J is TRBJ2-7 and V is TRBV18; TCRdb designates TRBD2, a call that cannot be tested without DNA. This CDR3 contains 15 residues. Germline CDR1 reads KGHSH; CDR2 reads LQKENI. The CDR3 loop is CASSPGLAFTYEQYF.